Listed here are 25 T cell receptor beta chains from one sample, sequenced in a study of T cell repertoires in cytomegalovirus infection. These receptors' antigens are unknown. Via MiXCR, TCRdb re-called the reads, giving one row per CDR3 protein. The data hold 100,000 to 120,000 distinct CDR3 sequences, with around 30% observed a single time. Source: CD8+ T cells from cultured PBMCs, taken from culture after CMV antigen stimulation. These TCRs come from a human donor in good health (CMV status not recorded). Some clones in this sample may be carry-over from other donors' samples.

This clonotype appeared once. The chain employs TRBV27 and TRBJ2-7, with 8 nucleotides matching TRBD1. V was clipped by 5 bases and J by 3 bases; unmatched bases: 9. This CDR3 is 15 amino acids long. Germline loops: CDR1 MNHEY, CDR2 SMNVEV (reference sequence). In DNA, the CDR3 is TGTGCCAGCAGTCCGTCGTTCAGGGGGCTCTACGAGCAGTACTTC. Amino acids: CASSPSFRGLYEQYF.

In this sample, this clonotype turned up many times. The V call is TRBV7-2, the J call TRBJ1-5; possible D gene TRBD1, 5 bases. CDR3 length: 15 amino acids. The V and J ends lost 3 bases and 4 bases respectively, with 13 bases between them. Germline lookup yields CDR1 SGHTA and CDR2 FQGNSA. In nucleotides, the CDR3 is TGTGCCAGCAGCTTTGGGACGCACCCGAATCAGCCCCAGCATTTT. As protein: CASSFGTHPNQPQHF.

This clonotype was counted ten times or more. The chain has TRBV12-3 or TRBV12-4 and TRBJ2-1; a possible D gene is TRBD2 (6 bases). The CDR3 consists of 15 residues. V shed 2 bases and J shed 12 bases, with 20 bases lying between them. CDR3 DNA sequence: TGTGCCAGCAGTTTAAGGGCAGGAGGGGCGGGTGTGCAGTTCTTC. This sequence encodes CASSLRAGGAGVQFF.

The rearrangement links TRBV7-3 to TRBJ2-3; possible D gene TRBD2, 6 bases. CDR1 SGHTA and CDR2 FQGTGA come from the germline V gene. Deletions cut 2 bases from V and 1 base from J, with 10 bases between. CDR3 length equals 15 residues. The CDR3 region has the DNA TGTGCCAGCAGCTTATTGGGGGGAGGCACAGATACGCAGTATTTT. Its translation: CASSLLGGGTDTQYF.

Ten or more counts support this clonotype. V usage is TRBV12-3 or TRBV12-4 and J usage is TRBJ2-7; D gene ambiguous. V lost 6 bases and J lost 2, with 14 bases in between. The CDR3 is 14 amino acids. The CDR3 DNA reads TGTGCCAGCAGCTTCCGTGCCAAAGCCTACGAGCAGTACTTC. Translated, it gives CASSFRAKAYEQYF.

J is TRBJ2-3 and V is TRBV4-1; TRBD2 matches 10 bases. J lost 2 bases, V lost 4 bases, and 6 bases had no gene match. The CDR3 is 16 amino acids. Germline CDR1 and CDR2: MGHRA and YSYEKL. CDR3 amino acids: CASSRGLAEPTDTQYF. Written as DNA, the CDR3 is TGCGCCAGCAGCCGTGGACTAGCGGAACCCACAGATACGCAGTATTTT.

This clonotype was observed a few times. This chain uses TRBV4-1 with TRBJ2-7; 8 bases are a match to TRBD1. Trimming removed 1 base from V and 3 bases from J; junction bases left unmatched: 2. Germline CDR1 reads MGHRA; CDR2 reads YSYEKL. The CDR3 spans 14 residues. The CDR3 DNA follows: TGCGCCAGCAGCCAAGGACAGGGGAACTACGAGCAGTACTTC. Residues: CASSQGQGNYEQYF.

This clonotype was seen ten or more times. The CDR3 sequence: CSAIPSGYYNEQFF. DNA of the CDR3: TGCAGTGCTATCCCTAGCGGGTACTACAATGAGCAGTTCTTC. V usage is TRBV20-1 and J usage is TRBJ2-1; 8 bases match TRBD2. V shed 4 bases, J shed 3 bases, and the junction held 5 bases outside the gene matches. Per the germline V gene, CDR1 is DFQATT and CDR2 is SNEGSKA (reference sequence). The CDR3 has 14 residues.

Many counts were recorded for this clonotype. The CDR3 region has the DNA TGTGCCAGCAGCTTACGGACAGGGGGCGGTGAGCAGTTCTTC. It is translated as CASSLRTGGGEQFF. The chain links TRBV11-2 to TRBJ2-1, with 11 bases fitting TRBD1. V trimming: 2 bases; J trimming: 9 bases; junction bases outside the gene matches: 3. The CDR3 runs 14 residues. Germline CDR1 SGHAT, CDR2 FQNNGV. Full variable domain (rest looked up from reference TRBV11-2 and TRBJ2-1): EAGVAQSPRYKIIEKRQSVAFWCNPISGHATLYWYQQILGQGPKLLIQFQNNGVVDDSQLPKDRFSAERLKGVDSTLKIQPAKLEDSAVYLCASSLRTGGGEQFFGPGTRLTVL.

The chain couples TRBV6-6 to TRBJ1-1, with D possibly being TRBD1 (6 bases). This CDR3 region has 14 residues. V lost 0 bases, J lost 4 bases, and 9 bases lay in between. The germline gives CDR1 MNHNY, CDR2 SVGAGI (reference sequence). In DNA form, the CDR3 reads TGTGCCAGCAGTTACTCAGAGGGGGGCACTGAAGCTTTCTTT. Translating gives CASSYSEGGTEAFF.

The gene calls are TRBV4-1 and TRBJ1-5, with D perhaps TRBD1 (5 bases). CDR3 length: 15 amino acids. The ends were cut back, 2 bases at V and 5 bases at J, with 13 bases in the middle. CDR1 MGHRA and CDR2 YSYEKL come from the germline V gene. This chain's CDR3 is CASSQNAGPHQPQHF. CDR3 coding DNA: TGCGCCAGCAGCCAAAACGCGGGGCCCCATCAGCCCCAGCATTTT.

This clonotype was recorded many times. CDR3 protein: CASSLMTSGGPTQYF. The CDR3 DNA reads as TGTGCCAGCAGCTTAATGACTAGCGGGGGACCAACCCAGTACTTC. The chain joins TRBV7-2 to TRBJ2-5; 12 bases map to TRBD2. Unmatched junction bases numbered 6, after V lost 2 bases and J lost 8 bases. The CDR3 contains 15 residues. Germline assignment: CDR1 SGHTA and CDR2 FQGNSA.

The rearrangement uses TRBV12-3 or TRBV12-4 and TRBJ2-7, with TRBD1 identical over 11 bases. The CDR3 consists of 15 residues. J lost 2 bases, V lost 3 bases, and 3 bases had no gene match. CDR3 in amino acids: CASSFSGQGAYEQYF. CDR3 DNA sequence: TGTGCCAGCAGTTTCTCGGGACAGGGGGCCTACGAGCAGTACTTC.

This chain uses TRBV7-6 with TRBJ2-2; D unclear. Per the germline V gene, CDR1 is SGHVS and CDR2 is FNYEAQ. V lost 6 bases, J lost 9 bases, and 8 bases lay in between. The CDR3 length is 11 residues. The CDR3 DNA reads as TGTGCCAGCAGTCAAGACCGGGAGCTGTTTTTT. This codes for CASSQDRELFF. Looking up the rest from reference TRBV7-6 and TRBJ2-2 gives the full variable domain: GAGVSQSPRYKVTKRGQDVALRCDPISGHVSLYWYRQALGQGPEFLTYFNYEAQQDKSGLPNDRFSAERPEGSISTLTIQRTEQRDSAMYRCASSQDRELFFGEGSRLTVL.

Regarding this clonotype: An end of the junction does not agree with germline; a read error may underlie this. The chain has TRBV7-8 and TRBJ1-5; possibly TRBD1 for D (6 bases). The CDR3 loop spans 15 amino acids. Germline V gene data show CDR1 as SGHVS and CDR2 as FQNEAQ. The CDR3 here is CASSLARGDNRPQHF. The DNA for the CDR3 is TGTGCCAGCAGCTTAGCCAGGGGCGACAATCGGCCCCAGCATTTT.

This clonotype was recorded a few times. This CDR3 reads CASSQGQNQETQYF. The CDR3 nucleotides are TGCGCCAGCAGCCAAGGACAGAACCAAGAGACCCAGTACTTC. V usage is TRBV4-1 and J usage is TRBJ2-5; a weak D match, TRBD1 (5 bases). CDR3 size: 14 residues. The ends were cut back, 1 base at V and 0 bases at J, with 6 bases in the middle. Germline values: CDR1 MGHRA, CDR2 YSYEKL.

This clonotype was picked up many times. This chain uses TRBV7-8 with TRBJ1-2; 8 nucleotides line up with TRBD1. CDR3 size: 17 residues. Germline V lookup: CDR1 SGHVS, CDR2 FQNEAQ. V dropped 4 bases and J dropped 2; count of bases not matched to a gene: 12. The CDR3 region is CASSSKPGQEYNYGYTF. The DNA for the CDR3 is TGTGCCAGCAGCTCCAAACCGGGACAGGAATACAACTATGGCTACACCTTC.

This clonotype was seen only a few times. The chain employs TRBV19 and TRBJ1-4, with D unclear. V was clipped by 2 bases and J by 0 bases, with 7 bases between them. The CDR3 is made up of 15 amino acids. Germline V lookup: CDR1 LNHDA, CDR2 SQIVND (reference sequence). The CDR3 spells CASSISSATNEKLFF. In nucleotides, the CDR3 is TGTGCCAGTAGTATAAGCAGTGCAACTAATGAAAAACTGTTTTTT.

This clonotype appeared many times. The genes are TRBV6-5 and TRBJ2-5, with 12 bases that match TRBD1. Germline-derived CDR1 and CDR2 are MNHEY and SVGAGI. V dropped 0 bases and J dropped 5; count of bases not matched to a gene: 19. CDR3 length equals 21 residues. Here the CDR3 reads CASSYSIGWGTGGEGVETQYF. The CDR3 DNA is TGTGCCAGCAGTTACTCGATCGGTTGGGGGACAGGGGGCGAAGGGGTGGAGACCCAGTACTTC.

The V call is TRBV19, the J call TRBJ2-7; 8 bases line up with TRBD2. This CDR3 has 13 residues. Germline V CDR1 and CDR2: LNHDA, SQIVND (reference sequence). Germline trimming cut 5 bases from V and 6 bases from J; bases unmatched to any gene: 6. CDR3 nucleotides: TGTGCCAGTAGTTTCGGGACTAGGTCCGAGCAGTACTTC. Its translation is CASSFGTRSEQYF.

This clonotype was seen only a few times. V and J are TRBV7-2 and TRBJ2-7, with 7 bases aligning to TRBD1. J gave up 6 bases and V 5 bases, and 7 bases lay outside the gene matches. The CDR3 spans 13 residues. Per germline, CDR1 SGHTA and CDR2 FQGNSA. CDR3 protein: CASSIKRGLEQYF. The CDR3 nucleotides read TGTGCCAGCAGCATAAAGAGGGGGCTCGAGCAGTACTTC.

J is TRBJ1-5 and V is TRBV2, with D unresolved. The V gene lost 4 bases and the J gene lost 3 bases, with 13 bases spanning the gap. Germline V gives CDR1 SNHLY, CDR2 FYNNEI. The CDR3 is 15 amino acids. The CDR3 DNA reads as TGTGCCAGCAGTGGTCGAGGAACGGCCAATCAGCCCCAGCATTTT. It encodes CASSGRGTANQPQHF.

The J gene is TRBJ1-2, the V gene TRBV19; D is perhaps TRBD1 (6 bases). Trimming pared 3 bases from V and 4 bases from J, leaving 18 bases between. This CDR3 comprises 16 residues. From germline, CDR1 is LNHDA and CDR2 SQIVND (reference sequence). The CDR3, as DNA: TGTGCCAGTAGTATTCCTCCCACGTCGGGGGCCTATGGCTACACCTTC. It yields the protein CASSIPPTSGAYGYTF.

This clonotype was observed many times. The genes are TRBV6-6 and TRBJ2-7, with 7 bases matching TRBD1. This CDR3 region has 15 residues. Germline CDR1 is MNHNY and CDR2 is SVGAGI (reference sequence). The V segment lost 1 base and the J segment 4 bases; nucleotides outside the gene matches: 7. The CDR3 is CASSYYQGDGYEQYF. The DNA for the CDR3 is TGTGCCAGCAGTTACTACCAGGGGGACGGGTACGAGCAGTACTTC.

The chain carries TRBV7-9 and TRBJ2-6, with 7 bases that match TRBD1. The trim removed 5 bases at V and 6 bases at J, leaving 7 bases unmatched. CDR3 length: 15 amino acids. Germline V CDR1 and CDR2: SEHNR, FQNEAQ (reference sequence). The CDR3 reads CASSTDRVAANVLTF. The DNA of the CDR3 is TGTGCCAGCAGCACCGACAGGGTGGCGGCCAACGTCCTGACTTTC. The entire variable domain, with the rest obtained from reference TRBV7-9 and TRBJ2-6, is as follows: DTGVSQNPRHKITKRGQNVTFRCDPISEHNRLYWYRQTLGQGPEFLTYFQNEAQLEKSRLLSDRFSAERPKGSFSTLEIQRTEQGDSAMYLCASSTDRVAANVLTFGAGSRLTVL.